What follows is one T cell receptor (beta chain) and its context. No cognate antigen has been identified for it. No much larger clonotype is one base removed from it; base qualities were not supplied. These data belong to a study of T cells in localized non-small cell lung cancer (TCRdb year 2020). In the study overall: The study examined T cell repertoires in 200 to 300 patients with early-stage NSCLC and compared tumors with uninvolved tumor-adjacent lungs. The cohort consisted of about 240 treatment-naive NSCLC patients whose localized lung tumors had been resected. NSCLC patients had a mean age of roughly 66 years, and around 130 were male and 85 to 110 female. Results and caveats for the whole study, not just this receptor: Because of the exploratory design, TCR variables were selected using unadjusted p-values without false-discovery rate correction. Because multi-region tumor sequencing was not done, intratumor heterogeneity could not be ruled out. Uninvolved tumor-adjacent lung showed the highest T cell clonality, higher than tumor, which suggests more focused antigenic responses in the uninvolved tumor-adjacent lung. Of the top 100 tumor clones, a median of roughly 60 were detected in paired uninvolved adjacent lung; around 27 were also among that lung's top 100. Higher blood T cell density associated with longer overall survival, while higher adjacent-lung clonality associated with shorter survival.

TCR beta CDR3 regions were sequenced from DNA using the immunoSEQ Assay. Turning to the authors' computational methods: To compute T cell density, TCR beta template counts were normalized to usable DNA, which was estimated by amplifying housekeeping genes. Richness was estimated with the preseqR package, extrapolating to 400,000 templates for PBMC samples and 120,000 templates for tissue samples. Clonality was taken to be one minus Pielou's evenness. To identify tissue-enriched TCRs, differential abundance testing was run on productive amino-acid clonotypes with a minimum total count of 5 and an alpha of 0.1. The Jaccard Index and the Morisita Overlap Index were used to quantify repertoire overlap between compartments. GLIPH clustered TCR beta CDR3s with public tetramer-defined viral CDR3s; viral motifs required at least three viral sequences plus V-gene enrichment. Not all clones reach the TCRdb copy of this immuneACCESS table, which keeps in-frame sequences only. Checked studies attribute under half of the gap to unresolved V genes and leave the rest unexplained. The V and J calls and clone size were taken over from that table, and D and trimming were inferred from the DNA. The sample contains about 79,000 clones, approximately 84% of them found a single time. Of the sample, roughly 14% falls within the top ten clones.

At the junction V is shortened by 1 base and J by 3 bases, with 7 bases in between. From cysteine to phenylalanine, the CDR3 is 14 amino acids long. Only the CDR3 DNA stays, 42 bases, in frame from base 1. CDR1 and CDR2 were assigned from the germline V gene as MNHNS and SASEGT. At diagnosis, tumor, uninvolved tumor-adjacent lung and peripheral blood were collected and then preserved as a mix of FFPE and fresh-frozen material. For TCR repertoire profiling, the blood samples were analyzed as peripheral blood mononuclear cells. Sample: peripheral blood, taken before any cancer treatment. Here the chain combines TRBV6-1 and TRBJ2-1; no D segment can be confidently identified. The receptor was isolated from a female donor of 60 years or more with stage I lung adenocarcinoma. The CDR3 here reads CASSEGSDYNEQFF. Read as DNA, the sequence is TGTGCCAGCAGTGAAGGGAGTGACTACAATGAGCAGTTCTTC.